This T cell receptor beta chain was captured by sequencing in a study of tumor-infiltrating lymphocytes in oesophageal squamous cell carcinoma. One entry per CDR3 protein, called by TCRdb with MiXCR from the PCR reads. The profile shows about 17,000 distinct CDR3 sequences, about 51% of them singletons. The CDR3 is made up of 14 amino acids. Per germline, CDR1 SGHTA and CDR2 FQGNSA. V lost 5 bases and J lost 2, with 13 bases in between. The sample was normal esophageal tissue next to the tumor. J is TRBJ2-7 and V is TRBV7-2; D gene uncertain. The clonotype was recovered from a female donor with esophageal squamous cell carcinoma. CDR3 sequence reads: CASSPRWSPYEQYF. The CDR3 nucleotides read TGTGCCAGCAGCCCCCGGTGGTCCCCCTACGAGCAGTACTTC.